A single sample is the source of the 2 T cell receptor beta chains below, sequenced in a study of T-cell memory formation after mild COVID-19. Each CDR3 protein is one row after TCRdb ran MiXCR on the 5' RACE reads. The sample has around 150,000 distinct CDR3 sequences, approximately 15% seen once; the top ten hold approximately 14%. Sequenced material: PBMCs or a T cell subset sorted from them (not recorded which). The source of these receptors is an adult woman who had mild COVID-19 (a few samples of this study predate the infection). Cell type and time point are not known.

This clonotype was counted a few times. This chain uses TRBV30 with TRBJ1-1; D gene unclear. Per germline, CDR1 GTSNPN and CDR2 SVGIG (reference sequence). The CDR3 spans 13 residues. V dropped 0 bases and J dropped 1 base, with 6 bases sitting between them. The CDR3 loop reads CAWSVGGNTEAFF. The DNA for the CDR3 is TGTGCCTGGAGTGTCGGAGGGAACACTGAAGCTTTCTTT. The variable domain in full, completed from reference TRBV30 and TRBJ1-1, reads SQTIHQWPATLVQPVGSPLSLECTVEGTSNPNLYWYRQAAGRGLQLLFYSVGIGQISSEVPQNLSASRPQDRQFILSSKKLLLSDSGFYLCAWSVGGNTEAFFGQGTRLTVV.

The CDR3 region is CASSHLGTTDLQETQYF. CDR3 nucleotides: TGCGCCAGCAGCCACCTCGGGACTACTGACCTCCAAGAGACCCAGTACTTC. V usage is TRBV4-1 and J usage is TRBJ2-5, with 7 positions matching TRBD2. Trimming removed 3 bases from V and 1 base from J; junction bases left unmatched: 11. Germline values: CDR1 MGHRA, CDR2 YSYEKL. There are 17 residues in the CDR3.